Below, 15 T cell receptor beta chains from the same sample are listed, as sequenced in a study of cytomegalovirus exposure and HLA in healthy donors. 13 Jbeta primers and 60 Vbeta primers were used for the PCR. Profiled with immunoSEQ multiplex PCR; TCRdb holds only in-frame clones, not every one. The data contain 150,000 or so clones, approximately 82% of them singletons. The sample comprised PBMCs. The receptors derive from a middle-aged woman in good health and CMV-seropositive.

This rearrangement joins TRBV6-5 to TRBJ2-2; D may be TRBD2 (6 bases). V lost 8 bases and J lost 6, with 13 bases in between. The CDR3 length is 13 residues. The germline V gene encodes CDR1 MNHEY and CDR2 SVGAGI. CDR3 sequence (DNA): TGTGCCAGCCACGGGAGTAGGGCCGGGGAGCTGTTTTTT. Amino acid sequence: CASHGSRAGELFF.

The genes are TRBV7-2 and TRBJ2-5; D is possibly TRBD2 (5 bases). The CDR3 is 13 residues long. V lost 1 base and J lost 9, with 12 bases in between. Germline V gene data show CDR1 as SGHTA and CDR2 as FQGNSA. This CDR3 is CASSLESMRAQYF. The CDR3 nucleotides read TGTGCCAGCAGCTTAGAATCTATGCGGGCCCAGTACTTC.

The chain recombines TRBV5-1 with TRBJ2-1, with 10 positions matching TRBD2. With 0 bases clipped from V and 5 bases from J, the junction kept 5 bases outside the gene matches. Looked up from germline, CDR1 is SGHRS and CDR2 is YFSETQ. The CDR3 runs 16 residues. As DNA, the CDR3 is TGCGCCAGCAGCTTGGTTCTAGCGGGAGTGAACAATGAGCAGTTCTTC. Encoded protein: CASSLVLAGVNNEQFF. Based on the CDR3 plus reference TRBV5-1 and TRBJ2-1, the full variable domain is KAGVTQTPRYLIKTRGQQVTLSCSPISGHRSVSWYQQTPGQGLQFLFEYFSETQRNKGNFPGRFSGRQFSNSRSEMNVSTLELGDSALYLCASSLVLAGVNNEQFFGPGTRLTVL.

The J gene is TRBJ1-1, the V gene TRBV19, with D tentatively TRBD1 (5 bases). Trimming shortened V by 1 base and J by 0 bases, and 15 bases separated the two germline ends. Germline V gene data show CDR1 as LNHDA and CDR2 as SQIVND (reference sequence). CDR3 length equals 17 residues. For the CDR3, the DNA is TGTGCCAGTAGTATAGGAGCAGGGCGGGGGATGAACACTGAAGCTTTCTTT. It yields the protein CASSIGAGRGMNTEAFF.

This clone was picked up a small number of times. V is TRBV28 and J is TRBJ1-2, with a tentative D call TRBD1 (5 bases). V was shortened by 7 bases and J by 2 bases, with 11 bases between the two germline ends. Germline V gene lookup returns CDR1 MDHEN and CDR2 SYDVKM. This CDR3 contains 13 residues. The CDR3 bases are TGTGCCAGCACGGATCCAGGGAACTATGGCTACACCTTC. Its translation: CASTDPGNYGYTF.

The chain couples TRBV5-4 to TRBJ2-2; 8 bases match TRBD1. The CDR3 has 16 residues. V trimming: 5 bases; J trimming: 3 bases; junction bases outside the gene matches: 9. Germline CDR1 is SGHNT and CDR2 is YYREEE (reference sequence). The CDR3 nucleotides are TGTGCCAGCAGACCTCAGGGGGCGCTGGACACCGGGGAGCTGTTTTTT. It translates to CASRPQGALDTGELFF.

The chain uses TRBV27 and TRBJ2-1; the D is unclear. V shed 0 bases and J shed 5 bases, with 5 bases lying between them. The CDR3 contains 13 residues. Germline lookup yields CDR1 MNHEY and CDR2 SMNVEV (reference sequence). CDR3 region: CASSLSLNNEQFF. The CDR3 DNA follows: TGTGCCAGCAGTTTATCGTTAAACAATGAGCAGTTCTTC.

The chain is built from TRBV19 and TRBJ1-1; 8 bases match TRBD1. With V trimmed by 6 bases and J by 5 bases, 5 bases remained unmatched. The CDR3 has 13 amino acids. Germline-derived CDR1 and CDR2 are LNHDA and SQIVND (reference sequence). The CDR3, as DNA: TGTGCCAGTAGGTCGGGACAGGTAACTGAAGCTTTCTTT. This encodes CASRSGQVTEAFF.

This clone was seen more than once but under ten times. The chain carries TRBV5-1 and TRBJ2-7, with 11 bases that match TRBD1. Per the germline V gene, CDR1 is SGHRS and CDR2 is YFSETQ. V was clipped by 3 bases and J by 5 bases; unmatched bases: 13. The CDR3 is 17 amino acids. The CDR3 sequence is CASSWDRGFSGSDEQYF. As DNA, the CDR3 is TGCGCCAGCAGCTGGGACAGGGGGTTCTCCGGTTCCGACGAGCAGTACTTC.

The gene calls are TRBV4-2 and TRBJ2-7; a possible D gene is TRBD1 (5 bases). Germline assignment: CDR1 LGHNA and CDR2 YNFKEQ. V was shortened by 0 bases and J by 1 base, with 13 bases between the two germline ends. There are 16 residues in the CDR3. This CDR3 is CASSQEPAPGSYEQYF. The CDR3, as DNA: TGTGCCAGCAGCCAAGAACCAGCCCCAGGGTCCTACGAGCAGTACTTC.

This sequence joins TRBV19 and TRBJ1-5; D unresolved. Per the germline V gene, CDR1 is LNHDA and CDR2 is SQIVND (reference sequence). V lost 5 bases and J lost 3, with 11 bases in between. This CDR3 region has 14 residues. CDR3 coding DNA: TGTGCCAGTAGTCTCCACAGCACCAATCAGCCCCAGCATTTT. Protein product: CASSLHSTNQPQHF.

The rearrangement joins TRBV9 to TRBJ2-7; D gene unclear. The germline V gene has CDR1 SGDLS and CDR2 YYNGEE. This CDR3 is built from 13 residues. The V end lost 4 bases, the J end lost 2 bases, and 10 bases lay between the germline ends. CDR3 DNA: TGTGCCAGCAGCCCTCCCGGAGCCTACGAGCAGTACTTC. It encodes CASSPPGAYEQYF.

In its sample, this clone was seen once. Other DNA sequences in this specimen translate into the identical CDR3. The V and J genes are TRBV5-1 and TRBJ1-1; 7 nucleotides agree with TRBD1. V shed 4 bases and J 1 base; nucleotides not matched to a gene: 1. The germline V gene has CDR1 SGHRS and CDR2 YFSETQ. This CDR3 is built from 13 residues. CDR3 residues: CASSPGGNTEAFF. DNA for the CDR3: TGCGCCAGCAGCCCAGGGGGGAACACTGAAGCTTTCTTT.

This clone has only a few counts. The rearrangement joins TRBV19 to TRBJ2-1, with 10 bases identical to TRBD2. Trimming took 2 bases from V and 9 from J; bases not matched to a gene: 4. The CDR3 loop spans 14 amino acids. Germline lookup yields CDR1 LNHDA and CDR2 SQIVND (reference sequence). The CDR3 region is CASSITSGVGEQFF. The CDR3 bases are TGTGCCAGTAGTATAACTAGCGGGGTAGGTGAGCAGTTCTTC.

The chain recombines TRBV18 with TRBJ1-2; D perhaps matches TRBD1 (6 bases). This CDR3 has 12 residues. The V end was cut by 5 bases, the J end by 7 bases, with 11 bases between. Germline CDR1 KGHSH, CDR2 LQKENI. The CDR3 protein is CASSETGPGYTF. CDR3 sequence (DNA): TGTGCCAGCTCAGAAACAGGGCCTGGCTACACCTTC.